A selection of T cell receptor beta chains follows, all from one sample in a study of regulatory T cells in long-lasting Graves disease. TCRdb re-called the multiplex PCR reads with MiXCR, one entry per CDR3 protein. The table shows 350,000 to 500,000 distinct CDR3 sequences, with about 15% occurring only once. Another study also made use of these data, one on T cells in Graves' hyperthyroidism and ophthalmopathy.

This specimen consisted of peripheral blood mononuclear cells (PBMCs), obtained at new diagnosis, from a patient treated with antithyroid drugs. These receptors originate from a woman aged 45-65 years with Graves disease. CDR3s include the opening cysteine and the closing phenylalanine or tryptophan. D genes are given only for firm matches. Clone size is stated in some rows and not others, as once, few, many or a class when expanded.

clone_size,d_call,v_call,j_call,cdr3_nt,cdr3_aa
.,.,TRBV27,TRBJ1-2,TGTGCCAGCAGTTTCTCAGCGACGGGGGGAACCTATGGCTACACCTTC,CASSFSATGGTYGYTF
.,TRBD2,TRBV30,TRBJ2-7,TGTGCCTGGAGTGTAAGGACTAGCGGGAGCGAGCAGTACTTC,CAWSVRTSGSEQYF
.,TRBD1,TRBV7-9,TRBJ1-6,TGTGCCAGCAGCTTGACAGGGGGCGATTCACCCCTCCACTTT,CASSLTGGDSPLHF
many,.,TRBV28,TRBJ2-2,TGTGCCAGCAGCCGGTACACCGGGGAGCTGTTTTTT,CASSRYTGELFF
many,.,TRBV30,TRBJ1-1,TGTGCCTGGAGGCGGGGGGGTGAAGCTTTCTTT,CAWRRGGEAFF
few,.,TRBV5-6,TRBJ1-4,TGTGCCAGCAGCTTGGCCTTGACAGAAAATGAAAAACTGTTTTTT,CASSLALTENEKLFF
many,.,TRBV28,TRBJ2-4,TGTGCCAGCAGTTTGGGCGGGGTCGGAAACATTCAGTACTTC,CASSLGGVGNIQYF
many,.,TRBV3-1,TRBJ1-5,TGTGCCAGCAGCCAAGGGACAGCTAATCAGCCCCAGCATTTT,CASSQGTANQPQHF
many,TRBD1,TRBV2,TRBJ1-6,TGTGCCAGCAGGCAAGACAGGGCGCCGGATTTGTGGTCACCCCTCCACTTT,CASRQDRAPDLWSPLHF
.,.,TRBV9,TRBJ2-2,TGTGCCAGCAGCGGGGGGGCCGGGGACACCGGGGAGCTGTTTTTT,CASSGGAGDTGELFF
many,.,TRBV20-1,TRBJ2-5,TGCAGTGCTAGAATCGGGGGGGTGGGACAGTACCACTGGGAGACCCAGTACTTC,CSARIGGVGQYHWETQYF
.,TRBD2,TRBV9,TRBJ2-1,TGTGCCAGCAGCGTAGCGAGCGGGAGCGCGTACAATGAGCAGTTCTTC,CASSVASGSAYNEQFF
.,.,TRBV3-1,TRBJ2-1,TGTGCCAGCAGCATCTCTGCTGGAGTTGTGTACAATGAGCAGTTCTTC,CASSISAGVVYNEQFF
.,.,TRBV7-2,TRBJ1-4,TGTGCCAGCAGCTTGAAAACAGGGAGGGCTAATGAAAAACTGTTTTTT,CASSLKTGRANEKLFF
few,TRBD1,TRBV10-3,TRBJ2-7,TGTGCCATCAGGGAAGGGGGCGACTACGAGCAGTACTTC,CAIREGGDYEQYF
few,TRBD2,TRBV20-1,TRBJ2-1,TGCAGTGCTAAGCGGGAGTTCTCCTACAGTGAGCAGTTCTTC,CSAKREFSYSEQFF
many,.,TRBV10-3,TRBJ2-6,TGTGCCATCGGGTGGGACACCGACTCTGGGGCCAACGTCCTGACTTTC,CAIGWDTDSGANVLTF
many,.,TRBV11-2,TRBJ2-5,TGTGCCAGCAGCCGGGACAAAGAAGAGACCCAGTACTTC,CASSRDKEETQYF
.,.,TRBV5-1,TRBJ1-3,TGCGCCAGCAGCTTGGCGGGAGGGAATGCTGGAAACACCATATATTTT,CASSLAGGNAGNTIYF
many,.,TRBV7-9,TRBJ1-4,TGTGCCAGCAGCTTGGACAGCGTTAATGAAAAACTGTTTTTT,CASSLDSVNEKLFF
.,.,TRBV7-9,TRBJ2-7,TGTGCCAGCAGCTTTGTCCGGGGCTCCTACGAGCAGTACTTC,CASSFVRGSYEQYF
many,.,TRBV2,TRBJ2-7,TGTGCCAGCAGTGGACAGGTTCTCCTAGCTCTTACCTACGAGCAGTACTTC,CASSGQVLLALTYEQYF
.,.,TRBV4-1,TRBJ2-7,TGCGCCAGCAGCCAACTCGAGACTGAGATCTACGAGCAGTACTTC,CASSQLETEIYEQYF
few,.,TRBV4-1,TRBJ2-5,TGCGCCAGCAGCCAAGCCGCAGGGAGTCAAGAGACCCAGTACTTC,CASSQAAGSQETQYF
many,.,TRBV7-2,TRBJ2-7,TGTGCCAGCAGCTTAGCGGCGGGGGCAACCTACGAGCAGTACTTC,CASSLAAGATYEQYF
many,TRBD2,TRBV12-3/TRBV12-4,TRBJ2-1,TGTGCCAGCAGACGGACTAGCGGGAGTAGAGGGCAGTTCTTC,CASRRTSGSRGQFF
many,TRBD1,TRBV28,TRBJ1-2,TGTGCCAGCCGCCGGGACAGGGGAAAGAGTGGCTACACCTTC,CASRRDRGKSGYTF
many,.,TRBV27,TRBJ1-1,TGTGCCAGCAGTTTCAACCAGGGCACTGAAGCTTTCTTT,CASSFNQGTEAFF
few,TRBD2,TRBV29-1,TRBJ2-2,TGCAGCGTTGAGGGCCTAGCGGGAAGGGAGGGAACCGGGGAGCTGTTTTTT,CSVEGLAGREGTGELFF
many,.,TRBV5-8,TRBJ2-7,TGTGCCAGCAGCTTTGACAGGCAGTCGGAGTACTTC,CASSFDRQSEYF
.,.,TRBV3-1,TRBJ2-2,TGTGCCAGCAGCCAAGATTTGATAAGTGACTACACCGGGGAGCTGTTTTTT,CASSQDLISDYTGELFF
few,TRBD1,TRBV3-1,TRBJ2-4,TGTGCCAGCAGCGCAGGGGGAGCCAAAAACATTCAGTACTTC,CASSAGGAKNIQYF
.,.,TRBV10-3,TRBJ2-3,TGTGCCATCAGTAAGATGACAGTGGACACAGATACGCAGTATTTT,CAISKMTVDTDTQYF
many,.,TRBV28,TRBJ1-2,TGTGCCAGCAGTTTTGGGGCAGCACAGTACTATGGCTACACCTTC,CASSFGAAQYYGYTF
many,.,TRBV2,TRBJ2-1,TGTGCCAGCAGTGAAGCGGGAGTGTACTACAATGAGCAGTTCTTC,CASSEAGVYYNEQFF
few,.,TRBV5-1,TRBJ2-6,TGCGCCAGCAGTCCCGCAGGCCGCTCTGGGGCCAACGTCCTGACTTTC,CASSPAGRSGANVLTF
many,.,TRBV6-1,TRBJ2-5,TGTGCCAGCAGTGAATGGCAGGGAGAGTACCAAGAGACCCAGTACTTC,CASSEWQGEYQETQYF
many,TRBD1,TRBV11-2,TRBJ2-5,TGTGCCAGCAGCCCTCTCGGACAGGGGTCGGAGACCCAGTACTTC,CASSPLGQGSETQYF
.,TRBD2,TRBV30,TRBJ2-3,TGTGCCTACCTGACTAGCGGGAGTGCAGATACGCAGTATTTT,CAYLTSGSADTQYF
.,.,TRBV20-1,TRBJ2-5,TGCAGTGCTGGAGAAGCGGCCCCCGAGACCCAGTACTTC,CSAGEAAPETQYF
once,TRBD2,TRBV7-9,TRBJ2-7,TGTGCCAGCAGCTTAGCGGCGGGAGGGGGCTCCTACGAGCAGTACTTC,CASSLAAGGGSYEQYF
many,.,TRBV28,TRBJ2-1,TGTGCCAGTATGGGACACCTGTACAATGAGCAGTTCTTC,CASMGHLYNEQFF
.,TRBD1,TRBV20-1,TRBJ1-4,TGCAGTGCTAGAGACCCAGGGGGCATCAATGAAAAACTGTTTTTT,CSARDPGGINEKLFF
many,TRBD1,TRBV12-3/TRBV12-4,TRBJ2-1,TGCGCCAGCAGTCCTCCGGGACAGGGAGCCAATGAGCAGTTCTTC,CASSPPGQGANEQFF
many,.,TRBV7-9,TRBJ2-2,TGTGCCAGCAGCTTTGCACAGGGCACCGGGGAGCTGTTTTTT,CASSFAQGTGELFF
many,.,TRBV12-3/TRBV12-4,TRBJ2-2,TGTGCCAGCAGTTTAGCCTCGGACACCGGGGAGCTGTTTTTT,CASSLASDTGELFF